A selection of T cell receptor beta chains follows, all from one sample in a study of shared clonotypes between healthy human individuals. The protocol was immunoSEQ multiplex PCR, while the TCRdb copy is restricted to in-frame clones and leaves out a portion. Of about 2.1 million clones detected, about 93% appear once; the ten largest clones hold 1.7%. The sample consisted of naive CD8+ T cells from PBMCs. These receptors originate from a man between 18 and 29 years old in good health. Some clones in this sample may be carry-over from other donors' samples. The CDR3 runs from the conserved cysteine through the conserved F or W. D genes are given only for firm matches. Clone size appears in some rows only: once, few, many, or a class for an expanded clone.

abundance: NA
d_gene: NA
v_gene: TRBV30
j_gene: TRBJ1-2
CDR3nt: TGTGCCTCAGGCCTGTTTGGGGGCTACACCTTC
CDR3aa: CASGLFGGYTF

abundance: once
d_gene: TRBD1
v_gene: TRBV28
j_gene: TRBJ1-5
CDR3nt: TGTGCCAGCGAGGGGGCGGGTGAAGATCAGCCCCAGCATTTT
CDR3aa: CASEGAGEDQPQHF

abundance: NA
d_gene: TRBD1
v_gene: TRBV19
j_gene: TRBJ2-7
CDR3nt: TGTGCCAGTAGAGACAGGGTTTTAAACGAGCAGTACTTC
CDR3aa: CASRDRVLNEQYF

abundance: NA
d_gene: NA
v_gene: TRBV5-6
j_gene: TRBJ2-1
CDR3nt: TGTGCCAGCAGCTTGATACTACCGAAGGAGCAGTTCTTC
CDR3aa: CASSLILPKEQFF

abundance: NA
d_gene: TRBD1
v_gene: TRBV5-6
j_gene: TRBJ2-5
CDR3nt: TGTGCCAGCAGCTTGACCGTTGGGACAGGGGCGGGGGAGACCCAGTACTTC
CDR3aa: CASSLTVGTGAGETQYF

abundance: NA
d_gene: NA
v_gene: TRBV15
j_gene: TRBJ1-5
CDR3nt: TGTGCCACCAGCAGCCAGCTTTGGGGGACCCAAGTTGGGACTAGCAATCAGCCCCAGCATTTT
CDR3aa: CATSSQLWGTQVGTSNQPQHF

abundance: NA
d_gene: NA
v_gene: TRBV28
j_gene: TRBJ2-7
CDR3nt: TGTGCCAGCAGCCCCCTGGGAGCCTACGAGCAGTACTTC
CDR3aa: CASSPLGAYEQYF

abundance: NA
d_gene: TRBD2
v_gene: TRBV6-5
j_gene: TRBJ2-2
CDR3nt: TGTGCCATCAGGACTAGCAGCACCGGGGAGCTGTTTTTT
CDR3aa: CAIRTSSTGELFF

abundance: NA
d_gene: NA
v_gene: TRBV29-1
j_gene: TRBJ1-2
CDR3nt: TGCAGCGTTGAAGGGCCCTTCTATGGCTACACCTTC
CDR3aa: CSVEGPFYGYTF

abundance: NA
d_gene: TRBD2
v_gene: TRBV5-8
j_gene: TRBJ2-1
CDR3nt: TGTGCCAGCAGCTTGGGAGCCCTAGCGGGAGCCAGGGAGCAGTTCTTC
CDR3aa: CASSLGALAGAREQFF